This T cell receptor beta chain was obtained from a study of T cells in Graves' hyperthyroidism and ophthalmopathy. This clonotype was recorded at least ten times. What it binds is not known. Using RNA transcripts as the source, TCR beta CDR3 regions were amplified. Using the HTBI primer set, a first-round RT-PCR was run on the TCR CDR3. TCRdb re-called the multiplex PCR reads with MiXCR, one entry per CDR3 protein. This table holds about 590,000 distinct CDR3 sequences, 15% to 18% found once. Findings and limits, study-wide: The model identified upcoming ophthalmopathy a median about 7.1 months ahead of onset.

If no ophthalmopathy progression occurred within 18 months, Graves' hyperthyroidism was stable. CDR3 size: 12 residues. The V end lost 2 bases, the J end lost 8 bases, and 12 bases lay between the germline ends. The germline gives CDR1 GTSNPN, CDR2 SVGIG (reference sequence). The receptor comes from a woman aged 25 to 39 with Graves' hyperthyroidism. The sequenced material came from blood. The rearrangement uses TRBV30 and TRBJ1-2; tentatively, D is TRBD1 (6 bases). The CDR3 is CAWSLSQGGYTF. For the CDR3, the DNA is TGTGCCTGGAGTCTCTCACAGGGCGGCTACACCTTC.